These T cell receptor beta chains were read from a single sample in a study of blood T cell repertoires in COVID-19. Sequenced by immunoSEQ multiplex PCR; TCRdb stores in-frame clones only, minus some. The sample consists of under 250,000 clones, about nine tenths of them appearing once. The sequenced sample was peripheral blood. Receptor source: a young man with COVID-19, enrolled during active disease. CDR3s include the opening cysteine and the closing phenylalanine or tryptophan. D genes are given only for firm matches. For some rows the clone size is stated as once, few or many, or as a class when expanded; others skip it.

d_gene	abundance	j_gene	v_gene	CDR3nt	CDR3aa
.	.	TRBJ1-5	TRBV28	TGTGCCAGCAGTTTTTTCCAGGGGCATCAGCCCCAGCATTTT	CASSFFQGHQPQHF
TRBD1	.	TRBJ2-7	TRBV7-2	TGTGCCAGCAGGCAAGGGACAGGGGGCGCCGGCTACGAGCAGTACTTC	CASRQGTGGAGYEQYF
TRBD1	.	TRBJ2-7	TRBV27	TGTGCCAGCAGAACGACAGGGGTTGGGTACGAGCAGTACTTC	CASRTTGVGYEQYF
TRBD1	.	TRBJ2-1	TRBV11-1	TGTGCCAGCAGACCACGGGACAGGGTATCCAGTGAGCAGTTCTTC	CASRPRDRVSSEQFF
TRBD1	.	TRBJ2-5	TRBV11-2	TGTGCCAGCAGCTTAACAGGGGTCCAAGAGACCCAGTACTTC	CASSLTGVQETQYF
TRBD2	.	TRBJ2-2	TRBV9	TGTGCCAGCAGCGTAGCGGGAGGGACCGGGGAGCTGTTTTTT	CASSVAGGTGELFF
TRBD1	few	TRBJ1-4	TRBV4-1	TGCGCCAGCAGCCAAGGCTTAACAGGGGGTACTAATGAAAAACTGTTTTTT	CASSQGLTGGTNEKLFF
.	.	TRBJ1-1	TRBV6-2/TRBV6-3	TGTGCCAGCAGTTACTACCAACTAATCTTGAACACTGAAGCTTTCTTT	CASSYYQLILNTEAFF
TRBD1	.	TRBJ2-7	TRBV6-1	TGTGCCAGCAGTGAGTTTGGACAGGGGAAGTACGAGCAGTACTTC	CASSEFGQGKYEQYF
.	.	TRBJ2-5	TRBV9	TGTGCCAGCAGCGTAGCTCAGGGCCCGGAGATTGGGACCCAGTACTTC	CASSVAQGPEIGTQYF
TRBD2	.	TRBJ2-7	TRBV28	TGTGCCAGCAGTTACCCCTCCAGTGGACTAGCGGGAACGTACGAGCAGTACTTC	CASSYPSSGLAGTYEQYF
.	.	TRBJ1-5	TRBV12-3/TRBV12-4	TGTGCCAGCGGGCCAGACAATCAGCCCCAGCATTTT	CASGPDNQPQHF
.	.	TRBJ2-7	TRBV7-3	TGTGCCAGCAGCTTAACACCCTACCACGAGCAGTACTTC	CASSLTPYHEQYF
.	.	TRBJ1-1	TRBV6-5	TGTGCCAGCAGTTACTCCGGGGGAAGGGCTGAAGCTTTCTTT	CASSYSGGRAEAFF
.	.	TRBJ1-1	TRBV5-4	TGTGCCAGCAGCTTTAGGGGTATGAACACTGAAGCTTTCTTT	CASSFRGMNTEAFF
.	.	TRBJ1-1	TRBV11-2	TGTGCCAGCAGCTTATTCATGAACACTGAAGCTTTCTTT	CASSLFMNTEAFF
TRBD1	many	TRBJ1-1	TRBV6-5	TGTGCCAGCAGTAAATCTCCGGACAGGGGCACTGAAGCTTTCTTT	CASSKSPDRGTEAFF
TRBD1	once	TRBJ1-2	TRBV9	TGTGCCAGCAGCGCCATCCAGGGGGCGTATGGCTACACCTTC	CASSAIQGAYGYTF
.	.	TRBJ1-1	TRBV7-9	TGTGCCAGCAGCTTAGGGCAGGGAAGCTCTGAAGCTTTCTTT	CASSLGQGSSEAFF
.	.	TRBJ2-1	TRBV7-2	TGTGCCAGCAGCCCGTCCCTTGCGGCGGCGAAGCAGTTCTTC	CASSPSLAAAKQFF
TRBD1	.	TRBJ1-2	TRBV14	TGTGCCAGCAGCCAAGCGGGGACAGCCCCCCTCGGCTACACCTTC	CASSQAGTAPLGYTF
.	.	TRBJ1-1	TRBV3-1/TRBV3-2	TGTGCCAGCAGCCAAGATCCTTGGCAGGGATGTAGCGGCACTGAAGCTTTCTTT	CASSQDPWQGCSGTEAFF
TRBD2	.	TRBJ2-7	TRBV19	TGTGCCAGTAGTCCAGCGGGGGCCTCCTACGAGCAGTACTTC	CASSPAGASYEQYF
TRBD2	.	TRBJ2-7	TRBV27	TGTGCCAGCAGTCCCGGGAGGACTAGCGGCTACGAGCAGTACTTC	CASSPGRTSGYEQYF
.	.	TRBJ1-2	TRBV19	TGTGCCAGTAGTATCGTCCAGGCCCGCGGCTACACCTTC	CASSIVQARGYTF
.	.	TRBJ1-2	TRBV6-1	TGTGCCAGCAGTGATAATGGGGGGTTGCTCTATGGCTACACCTTC	CASSDNGGLLYGYTF
TRBD1	.	TRBJ1-2	TRBV28	TGTGCCAGCACCGATTACGGACAGGGCGCCGATAACTATGGCTACACCTTC	CASTDYGQGADNYGYTF
.	.	TRBJ2-7	TRBV7-8	TGTGCCAGCAGCTTAGGGAGGGTTTTTAACAACGAGCAGTACTTC	CASSLGRVFNNEQYF
.	few	TRBJ1-5	TRBV7-2	TGTGCCAGCAGCTTATCGAGGGATCAGCCCCAGCATTTT	CASSLSRDQPQHF
TRBD1	.	TRBJ1-2	TRBV4-3	TGCGCCAGCAGCCAAGATAATCCAGGGGGCGGGTATGGCTACACCTTC	CASSQDNPGGGYGYTF
TRBD2	.	TRBJ2-3	TRBV18	TGTGCCAGCTCCCGGACTAGCGGGGACACAGATACGCAGTATTTT	CASSRTSGDTDTQYF
.	.	TRBJ2-3	TRBV7-7	TGTGCCAGCAGCCTCGGGACTCTCGGGACAGATACGCAGTATTTT	CASSLGTLGTDTQYF
TRBD1	.	TRBJ1-2	TRBV3-1/TRBV3-2	TGTGCCAGCAGCCAAGACCCGTTTGGAGTAGGACAGGGAAGTGGCTACACCTTC	CASSQDPFGVGQGSGYTF
.	.	TRBJ2-7	TRBV28	TGTGCCAGCAGTTCCCCCGAGACACGGACTTCCTACGAGCAGTACTTC	CASSSPETRTSYEQYF
.	.	TRBJ1-1	TRBV10-1	TGCGCCATCCCGACAGAGAACACTGAAGCTTTCTTT	CAIPTENTEAFF
.	.	TRBJ1-2	TRBV5-5	TGTGCCAGCAGCTTGACAGACTATGGCTACACCTTC	CASSLTDYGYTF
.	.	TRBJ1-3	TRBV5-4	TGTGCCAGCAGACCCGACAGCAGGGCTGGAAACACCATATATTTT	CASRPDSRAGNTIYF